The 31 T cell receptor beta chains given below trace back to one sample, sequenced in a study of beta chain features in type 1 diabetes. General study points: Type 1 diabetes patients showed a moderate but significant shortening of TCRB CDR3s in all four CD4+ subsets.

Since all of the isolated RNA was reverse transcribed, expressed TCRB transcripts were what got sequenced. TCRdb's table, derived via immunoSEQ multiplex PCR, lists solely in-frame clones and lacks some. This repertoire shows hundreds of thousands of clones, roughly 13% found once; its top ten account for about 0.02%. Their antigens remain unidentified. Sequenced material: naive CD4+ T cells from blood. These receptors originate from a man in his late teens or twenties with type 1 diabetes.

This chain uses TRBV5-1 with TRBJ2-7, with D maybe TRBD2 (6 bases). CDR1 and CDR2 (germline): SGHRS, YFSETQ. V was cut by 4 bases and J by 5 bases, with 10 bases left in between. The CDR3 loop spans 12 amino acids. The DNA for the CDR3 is TGCGCCAGCAGCCCCGGGGAGGACGAGCAGTACTTC. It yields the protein CASSPGEDEQYF.

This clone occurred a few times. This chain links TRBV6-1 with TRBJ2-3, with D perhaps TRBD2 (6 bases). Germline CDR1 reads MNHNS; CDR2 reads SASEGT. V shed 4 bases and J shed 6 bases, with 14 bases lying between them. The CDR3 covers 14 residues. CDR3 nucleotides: TGTGCCAGCAGTGCCCCGACTAGATTGGATACGCAGTATTTT. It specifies CASSAPTRLDTQYF.

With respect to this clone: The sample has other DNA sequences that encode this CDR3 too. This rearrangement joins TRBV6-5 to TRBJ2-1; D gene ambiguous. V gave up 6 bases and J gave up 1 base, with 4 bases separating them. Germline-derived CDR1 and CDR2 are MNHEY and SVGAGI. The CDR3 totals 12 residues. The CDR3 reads CASRNSYNEQFF. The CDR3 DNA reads TGTGCCAGCAGGAATTCCTACAATGAGCAGTTCTTC.

The CDR3 DNA is TGTGCCAGCAGCCAATCGGCAGGGTCCGGAGGAAACACCATATATTTT. Translated: CASSQSAGSGGNTIYF. V usage is TRBV7-2 and J usage is TRBJ1-3; perhaps TRBD1 as D (5 bases). Trimming removed 5 bases from V and 4 bases from J, with 18 bases in between. From germline, CDR1 is SGHTA and CDR2 FQGNSA. The CDR3 is made up of 16 amino acids.

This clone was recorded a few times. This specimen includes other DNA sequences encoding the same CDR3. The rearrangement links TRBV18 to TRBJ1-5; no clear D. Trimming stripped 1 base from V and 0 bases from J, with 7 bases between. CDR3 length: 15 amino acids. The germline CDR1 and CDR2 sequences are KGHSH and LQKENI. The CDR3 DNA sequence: TGTGCCAGCTCACCACGGTCAGATAGCAATCAGCCCCAGCATTTT. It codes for CASSPRSDSNQPQHF.

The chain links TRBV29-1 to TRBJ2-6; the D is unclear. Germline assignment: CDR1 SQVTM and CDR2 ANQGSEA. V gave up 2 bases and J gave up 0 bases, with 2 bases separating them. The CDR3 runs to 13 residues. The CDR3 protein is CSVESSGANVLTF. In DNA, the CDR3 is TGCAGCGTTGAAAGCTCTGGGGCCAACGTCCTGACTTTC.

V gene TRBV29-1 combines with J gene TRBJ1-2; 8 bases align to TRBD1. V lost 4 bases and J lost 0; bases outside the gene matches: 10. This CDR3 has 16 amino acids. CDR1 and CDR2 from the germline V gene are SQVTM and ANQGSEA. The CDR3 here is CSVAGQGFRSNYGYTF. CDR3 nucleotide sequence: TGCAGCGTTGCAGGACAGGGTTTCAGGTCTAACTATGGCTACACCTTC.

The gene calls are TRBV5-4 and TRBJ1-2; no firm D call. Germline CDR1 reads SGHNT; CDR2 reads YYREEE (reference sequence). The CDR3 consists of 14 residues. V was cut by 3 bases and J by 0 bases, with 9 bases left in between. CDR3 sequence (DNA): TGTGCCAGCAGCTCGGGCGGAGCTAACTATGGCTACACCTTC. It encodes CASSSGGANYGYTF.

The CDR3 sequence: CASSGTPQETQYF. In DNA form, the CDR3 reads TGTGCCAGCAGTGGGACGCCCCAAGAGACCCAGTACTTC. The genes are TRBV28 and TRBJ2-5; D possibly uses TRBD1 or TRBD2 (5 bases each). CDR1 and CDR2 from the germline V gene are MDHEN and SYDVKM. The CDR3 sequence is 13 residues long. V lost 5 bases to trimming and J lost 1 base, with 8 bases between them.

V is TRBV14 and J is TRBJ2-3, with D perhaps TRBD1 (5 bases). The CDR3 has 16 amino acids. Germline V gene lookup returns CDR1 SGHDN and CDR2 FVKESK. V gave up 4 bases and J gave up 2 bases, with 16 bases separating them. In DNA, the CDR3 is TGTGCCAGCAGCCCCGGTAAGGGGTGGGACACAGATACGCAGTATTTT. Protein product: CASSPGKGWDTDTQYF. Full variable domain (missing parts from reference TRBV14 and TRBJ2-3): EAGVTQFPSHSVIEKGQTVTLRCDPISGHDNLYWYRRVMGKEIKFLLHFVKESKQDESGMPNNRFLAERTGGTYSTLKVQPAELEDSGVYFCASSPGKGWDTDTQYFGPGTRLTVL.

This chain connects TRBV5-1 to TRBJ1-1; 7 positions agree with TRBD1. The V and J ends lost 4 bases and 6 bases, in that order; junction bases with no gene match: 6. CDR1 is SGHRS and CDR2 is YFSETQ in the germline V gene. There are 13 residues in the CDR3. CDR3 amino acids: CASSGDRDPEAFF. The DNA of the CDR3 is TGCGCCAGCAGCGGCGACAGGGATCCTGAAGCTTTCTTT.

Written as DNA, the CDR3 is TGTGCCAGCACCCCGACAGGGCAAACTGAAGCTTTCTTT. The encoded protein is CASTPTGQTEAFF. The rearrangement joins TRBV6-6 to TRBJ1-1; 7 nucleotides align to TRBD1. In germline, CDR1 is MNHNY, CDR2 SVGAGI (reference sequence). The CDR3 covers 13 residues. Unmatched junction bases numbered 7, after V lost 7 bases and J lost 5 bases.

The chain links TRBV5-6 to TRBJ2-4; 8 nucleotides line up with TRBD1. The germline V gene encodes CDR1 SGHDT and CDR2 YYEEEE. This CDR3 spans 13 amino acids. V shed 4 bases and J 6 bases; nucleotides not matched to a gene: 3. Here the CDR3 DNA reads TGTGCCAGCAGCCATCAGGGGGCAAACATTCAGTACTTC. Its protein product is CASSHQGANIQYF.

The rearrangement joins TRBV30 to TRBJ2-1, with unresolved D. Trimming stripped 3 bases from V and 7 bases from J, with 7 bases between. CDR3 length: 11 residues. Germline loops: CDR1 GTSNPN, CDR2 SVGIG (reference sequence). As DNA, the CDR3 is TGTGCCTGGAGCCGACCAAATGAGCAGTTCTTC. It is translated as CAWSRPNEQFF.

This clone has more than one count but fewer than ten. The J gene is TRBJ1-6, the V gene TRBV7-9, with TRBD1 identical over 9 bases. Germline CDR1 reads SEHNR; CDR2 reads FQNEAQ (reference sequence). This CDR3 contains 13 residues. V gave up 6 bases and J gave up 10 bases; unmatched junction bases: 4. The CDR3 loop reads CASRGQGDSPLHF. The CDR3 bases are TGTGCCAGCAGGGGACAGGGAGACTCACCCCTCCACTTT.

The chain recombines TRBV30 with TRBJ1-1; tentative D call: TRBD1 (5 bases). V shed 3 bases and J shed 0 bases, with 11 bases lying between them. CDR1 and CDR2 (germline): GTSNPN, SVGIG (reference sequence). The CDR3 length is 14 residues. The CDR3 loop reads CAWSRQTMNTEAFF. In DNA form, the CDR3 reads TGTGCCTGGAGCAGACAGACTATGAACACTGAAGCTTTCTTT.

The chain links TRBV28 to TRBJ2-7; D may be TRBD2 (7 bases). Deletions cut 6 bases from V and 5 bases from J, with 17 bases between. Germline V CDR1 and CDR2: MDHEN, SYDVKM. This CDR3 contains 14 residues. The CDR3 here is CASRMDQGRDEQYF. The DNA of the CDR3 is TGTGCCAGCAGGATGGATCAGGGGAGGGACGAGCAGTACTTC.

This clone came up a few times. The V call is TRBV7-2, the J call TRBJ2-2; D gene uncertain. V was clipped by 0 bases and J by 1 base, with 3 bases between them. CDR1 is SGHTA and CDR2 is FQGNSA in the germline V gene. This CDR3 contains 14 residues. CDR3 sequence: CASSLAMNTGELFF. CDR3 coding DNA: TGTGCCAGCAGCTTAGCGATGAACACCGGGGAGCTGTTTTTT. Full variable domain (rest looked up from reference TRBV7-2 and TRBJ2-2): GAGVSQSPSNKVTEKGKDVELRCDPISGHTALYWYRQSLGQGLEFLIYFQGNSAPDKSGLPSDRFSAERTGGSVSTLTIQRTQQEDSAVYLCASSLAMNTGELFFGEGSRLTVL.

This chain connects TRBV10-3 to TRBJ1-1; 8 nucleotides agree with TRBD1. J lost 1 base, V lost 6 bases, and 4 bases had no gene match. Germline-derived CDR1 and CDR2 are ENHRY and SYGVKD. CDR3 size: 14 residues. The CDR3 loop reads CAIRMTGENTEAFF. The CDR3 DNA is TGTGCCATCAGGATGACAGGGGAGAACACTGAAGCTTTCTTT.

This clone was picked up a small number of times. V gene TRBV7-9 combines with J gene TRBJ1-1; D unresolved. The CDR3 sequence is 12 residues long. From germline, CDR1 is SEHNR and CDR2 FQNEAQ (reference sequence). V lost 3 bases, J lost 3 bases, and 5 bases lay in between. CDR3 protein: CASSFMHTEAFF. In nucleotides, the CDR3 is TGTGCCAGCAGCTTCATGCACACTGAAGCTTTCTTT.

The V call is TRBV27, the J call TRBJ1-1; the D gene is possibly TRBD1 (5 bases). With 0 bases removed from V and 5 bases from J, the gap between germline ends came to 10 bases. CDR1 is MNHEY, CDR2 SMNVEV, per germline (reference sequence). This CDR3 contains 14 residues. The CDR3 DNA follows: TGTGCCAGCAGTTTATCCGGGGCCGTAACTGAAGCTTTCTTT. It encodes CASSLSGAVTEAFF.

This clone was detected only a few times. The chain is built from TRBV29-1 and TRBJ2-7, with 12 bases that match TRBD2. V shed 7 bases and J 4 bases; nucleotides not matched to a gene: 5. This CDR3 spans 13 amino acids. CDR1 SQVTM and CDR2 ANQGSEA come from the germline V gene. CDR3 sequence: CSAGTSGSYEQYF. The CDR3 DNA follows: TGCAGCGCCGGGACTAGCGGGTCTTACGAGCAGTACTTC.

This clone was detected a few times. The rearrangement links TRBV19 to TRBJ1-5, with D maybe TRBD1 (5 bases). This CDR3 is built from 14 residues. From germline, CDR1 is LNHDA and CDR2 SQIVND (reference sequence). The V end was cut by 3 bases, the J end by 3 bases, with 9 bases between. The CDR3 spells CASSMGQLNQPQHF. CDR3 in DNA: TGTGCCAGTAGTATGGGGCAGCTCAATCAGCCCCAGCATTTT.

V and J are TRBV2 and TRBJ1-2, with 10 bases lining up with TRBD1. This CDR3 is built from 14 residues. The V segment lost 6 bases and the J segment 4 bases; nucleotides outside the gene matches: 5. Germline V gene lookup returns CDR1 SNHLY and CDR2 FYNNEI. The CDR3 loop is CASSSGQGSYGYTF. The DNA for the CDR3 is TGTGCCAGCAGCTCGGGACAGGGGAGCTATGGCTACACCTTC.

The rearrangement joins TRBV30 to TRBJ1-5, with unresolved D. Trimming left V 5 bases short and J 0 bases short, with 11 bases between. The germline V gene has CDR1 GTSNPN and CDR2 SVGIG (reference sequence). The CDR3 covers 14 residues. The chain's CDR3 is CAWGREDSNQPQHF. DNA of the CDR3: TGTGCCTGGGGACGGGAGGATAGCAATCAGCCCCAGCATTTT.

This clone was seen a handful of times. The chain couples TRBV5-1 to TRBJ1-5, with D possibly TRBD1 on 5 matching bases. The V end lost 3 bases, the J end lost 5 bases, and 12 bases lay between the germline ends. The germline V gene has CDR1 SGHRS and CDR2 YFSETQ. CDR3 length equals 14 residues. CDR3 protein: CASSWGEGDQPQHF. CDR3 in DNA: TGCGCCAGCAGCTGGGGCGAAGGGGATCAGCCCCAGCATTTT.

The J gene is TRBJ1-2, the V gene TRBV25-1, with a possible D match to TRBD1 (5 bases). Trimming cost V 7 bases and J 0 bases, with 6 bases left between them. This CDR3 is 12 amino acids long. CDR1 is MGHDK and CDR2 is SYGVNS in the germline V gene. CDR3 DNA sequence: TGTGCCAGCACGGGGGCTAACTATGGCTACACCTTC. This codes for CASTGANYGYTF.

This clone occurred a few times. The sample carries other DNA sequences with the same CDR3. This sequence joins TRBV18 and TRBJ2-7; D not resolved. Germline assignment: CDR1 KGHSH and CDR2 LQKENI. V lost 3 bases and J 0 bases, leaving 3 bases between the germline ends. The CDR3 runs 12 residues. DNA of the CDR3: TGTGCCAGCTCACCCAGCTCCTACGAGCAGTACTTC. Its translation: CASSPSSYEQYF.

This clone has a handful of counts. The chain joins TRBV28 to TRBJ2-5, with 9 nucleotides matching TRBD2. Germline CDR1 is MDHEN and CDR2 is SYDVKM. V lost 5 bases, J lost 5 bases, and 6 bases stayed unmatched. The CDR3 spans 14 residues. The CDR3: CASSPAGGRETQYF. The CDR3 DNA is TGTGCCAGCAGTCCAGCGGGGGGCCGGGAGACCCAGTACTTC.

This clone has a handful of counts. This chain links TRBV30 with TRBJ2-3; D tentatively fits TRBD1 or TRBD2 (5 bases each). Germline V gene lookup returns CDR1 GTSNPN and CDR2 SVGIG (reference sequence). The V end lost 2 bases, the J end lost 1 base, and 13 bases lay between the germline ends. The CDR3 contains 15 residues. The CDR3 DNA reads TGTGCCTGGAGTACGGGACGCCAAGGCACAGATACGCAGTATTTT. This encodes CAWSTGRQGTDTQYF.

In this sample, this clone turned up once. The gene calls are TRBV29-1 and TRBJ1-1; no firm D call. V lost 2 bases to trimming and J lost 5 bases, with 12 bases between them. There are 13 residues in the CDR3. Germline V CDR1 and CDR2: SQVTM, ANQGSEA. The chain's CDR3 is CSVEKGRETEAFF. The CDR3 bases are TGCAGCGTTGAAAAAGGACGGGAAACTGAAGCTTTCTTT.